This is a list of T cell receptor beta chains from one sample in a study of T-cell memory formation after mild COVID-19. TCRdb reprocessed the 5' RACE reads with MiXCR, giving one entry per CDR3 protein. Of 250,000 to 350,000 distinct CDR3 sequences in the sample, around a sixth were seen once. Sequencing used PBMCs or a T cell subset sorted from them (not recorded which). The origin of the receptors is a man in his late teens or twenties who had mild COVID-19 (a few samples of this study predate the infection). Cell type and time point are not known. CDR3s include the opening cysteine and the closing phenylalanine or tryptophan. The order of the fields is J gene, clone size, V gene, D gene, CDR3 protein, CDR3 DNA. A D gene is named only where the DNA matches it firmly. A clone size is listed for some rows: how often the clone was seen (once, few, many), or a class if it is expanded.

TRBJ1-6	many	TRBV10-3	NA	CAISEGPAYNSPLHF	TGTGCCATCAGTGAAGGGCCAGCCTATAATTCACCCCTCCACTTT
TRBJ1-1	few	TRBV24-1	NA	CATRNGGGTEAFF	TGTGCCACCAGGAATGGGGGGGGCACTGAAGCTTTCTTT
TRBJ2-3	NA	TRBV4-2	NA	CASSQVGGSGTDTQYF	TGTGCCAGCAGCCAAGTTGGCGGTTCTGGCACAGATACGCAGTATTTT
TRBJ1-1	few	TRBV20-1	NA	CSARLGEREAFF	TGCAGTGCCCGGCTCGGGGAGAGGGAAGCTTTCTTT
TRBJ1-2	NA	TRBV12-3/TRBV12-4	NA	CASSPLGYTF	TGTGCCAGCAGTCCCCTTGGCTACACCTTC
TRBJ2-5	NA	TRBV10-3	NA	CAISDLRDGETQYF	TGTGCCATCAGTGATTTAAGGGATGGGGAGACCCAGTACTTC
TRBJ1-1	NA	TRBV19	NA	CASSRQIEAFF	TGTGCCAGTAGTAGACAAATTGAAGCTTTCTTT
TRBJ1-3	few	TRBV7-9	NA	CASSLAAAGNTIYF	TGTGCCAGCAGCTTAGCGGCGGCGGGAAACACCATATATTTT
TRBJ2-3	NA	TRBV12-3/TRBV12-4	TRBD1	CASRGSGGLGTDTQYF	TGTGCCAGCAGAGGATCAGGGGGCCTCGGCACAGATACGCAGTATTTT
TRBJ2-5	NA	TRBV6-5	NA	CASSYAGTETQYF	TGTGCCAGCAGTTATGCAGGGACGGAGACCCAGTACTTC
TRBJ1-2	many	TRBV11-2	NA	CASSQDPDYGYTF	TGTGCCAGCAGCCAAGACCCCGACTATGGCTACACCTTC
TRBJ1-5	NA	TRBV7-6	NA	CASSLALDQPQHF	TGTGCCAGCAGCTTAGCTCTGGATCAGCCCCAGCATTTT
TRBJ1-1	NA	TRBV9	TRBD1	CASSVRGLRGFTEAFF	TGTGCCAGCAGCGTTAGGGGGCTGAGGGGATTCACTGAAGCTTTCTTT
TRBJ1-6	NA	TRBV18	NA	CASSPDDPQSSYNSPLHF	TGTGCCAGCTCACCCGACGATCCTCAGAGCTCCTATAATTCACCCCTCCACTTT
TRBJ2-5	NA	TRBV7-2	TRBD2	CASSPNRGGRETQYF	TGTGCCAGCAGCCCAAACCGGGGGGGCAGGGAGACCCAGTACTTC
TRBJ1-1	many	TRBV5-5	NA	CASSPTVGNPEAFF	TGTGCCAGCAGCCCAACAGTAGGTAACCCTGAAGCTTTCTTT
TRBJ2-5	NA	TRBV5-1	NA	CASSLPQETQYF	TGCGCCAGCAGCCTACCGCAAGAGACCCAGTACTTC
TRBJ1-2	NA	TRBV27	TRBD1	CASSLSTGKYGYTF	TGTGCCAGCAGTTTATCGACAGGGAAGTATGGCTACACCTTC
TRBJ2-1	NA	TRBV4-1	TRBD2	CASSHLPAGEYSEQFF	TGCGCCAGCAGCCACCTCCCAGCGGGGGAATACAGTGAGCAGTTCTTC
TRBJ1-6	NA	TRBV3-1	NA	CASSQRDNYNSPLHF	TGTGCCAGCAGCCAGCGGGACAACTATAATTCACCCCTCCACTTT
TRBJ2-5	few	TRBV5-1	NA	CASGERGLPNSETQYF	TGCGCCAGCGGAGAGAGGGGCCTACCCAATTCGGAGACCCAGTACTTC
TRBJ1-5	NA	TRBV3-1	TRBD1	CASSQGQGFWQPQHF	TGTGCCAGCAGTCAAGGACAGGGGTTCTGGCAGCCCCAGCATTTT
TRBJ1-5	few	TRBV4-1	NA	CASSQWAESNQPQHF	TGCGCCAGCAGCCAATGGGCAGAGAGCAATCAGCCCCAGCATTTT
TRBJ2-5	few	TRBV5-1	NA	CASSAEQLRETQYF	TGCGCCAGCAGCGCCGAACAGTTAAGGGAGACCCAGTACTTC
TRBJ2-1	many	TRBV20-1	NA	CSAPFPSFYNEQFF	TGCAGTGCTCCTTTCCCCAGTTTCTACAATGAGCAGTTCTTC
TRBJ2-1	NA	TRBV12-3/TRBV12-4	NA	CASSLTRKANEQFF	TGTGCCAGCAGTTTAACTAGGAAGGCCAATGAGCAGTTCTTC
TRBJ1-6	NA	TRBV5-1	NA	CASSLAGPWLSPLHF	TGCGCCAGCAGCTTGGCGGGGCCTTGGCTGTCACCCCTCCACTTT
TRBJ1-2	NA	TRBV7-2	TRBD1	CASSPDGGQGFGYTF	TGTGCCAGCAGCCCCGATGGGGGACAGGGTTTTGGCTACACCTTC
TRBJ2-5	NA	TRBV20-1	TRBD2	CSAEVGLAGPRGTQYF	TGCAGTGCCGAGGTGGGACTAGCGGGGCCACGGGGGACCCAGTACTTC
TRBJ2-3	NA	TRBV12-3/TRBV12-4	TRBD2	CASNPGWLAGGRDTQYF	TGTGCCAGCAATCCAGGCTGGCTAGCGGGGGGTCGGGATACGCAGTATTTT
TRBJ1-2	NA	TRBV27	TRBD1	CASKRTGGDGYTF	TGTGCCAGCAAAAGGACAGGGGGCGATGGCTACACCTTC
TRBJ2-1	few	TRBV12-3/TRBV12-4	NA	CASSRGSYNEQFF	TGTGCCAGCAGCCGGGGGTCCTACAATGAGCAGTTCTTC
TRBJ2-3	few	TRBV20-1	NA	CSARAVGGNTDTQYF	TGCAGTGCTAGAGCGGTTGGAGGAAACACAGATACGCAGTATTTT
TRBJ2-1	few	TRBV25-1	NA	CASREGRATYNEQFF	TGTGCCAGCAGAGAGGGGCGGGCTACCTACAATGAGCAGTTCTTC
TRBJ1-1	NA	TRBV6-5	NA	CASSYSSYRVNTEAFF	TGTGCCAGCAGTTACTCAAGCTATAGGGTAAACACTGAAGCTTTCTTT
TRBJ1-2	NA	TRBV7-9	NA	CASTAGTGYGYTF	TGTGCCAGCACGGCCGGGACGGGCTATGGCTACACCTTC
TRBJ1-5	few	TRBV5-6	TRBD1	CASSLGGQGANNQPQHF	TGTGCCAGCAGCTTGGGAGGACAGGGGGCGAACAATCAGCCCCAGCATTTT
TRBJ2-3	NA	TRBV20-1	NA	CSARVLVTQYF	TGCAGTGCTAGAGTTCTTGTTACGCAGTATTTT
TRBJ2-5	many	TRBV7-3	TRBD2	CASSPGGAGGHPQYF	TGTGCCAGCAGCCCAGGGGGAGCGGGGGGTCACCCCCAGTACTTC
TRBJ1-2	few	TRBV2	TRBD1	CASSEGGRGPYGYTF	TGTGCCAGCAGTGAAGGGGGCAGGGGGCCCTATGGCTACACCTTC
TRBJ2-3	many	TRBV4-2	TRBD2	CASSQDSGGADTQYF	TGTGCCAGCAGCCAAGATAGCGGGGGGGCAGATACGCAGTATTTT
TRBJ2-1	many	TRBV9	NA	CASSHNSDNEQFF	TGTGCCAGCAGCCACAACAGTGACAATGAGCAGTTCTTC
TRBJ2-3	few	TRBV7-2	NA	CASSLARRVDTQYF	TGTGCCAGCAGCTTAGCGCGGAGGGTAGATACGCAGTATTTT
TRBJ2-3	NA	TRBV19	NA	CASTPPGRTDTQYF	TGTGCCAGTACCCCTCCGGGGCGCACAGATACGCAGTATTTT
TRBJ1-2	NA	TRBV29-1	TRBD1	CSARTGGDGYTF	TGCAGCGCAAGGACAGGGGGTGATGGCTACACCTTC
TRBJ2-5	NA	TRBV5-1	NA	CASTPRGTIQETQYF	TGCGCCAGCACGCCTCGCGGGACGATACAAGAGACCCAGTACTTC
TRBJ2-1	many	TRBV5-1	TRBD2	CASSFGTSGDDEQFF	TGCGCCAGCAGCTTCGGGACTAGCGGCGATGATGAGCAGTTCTTC
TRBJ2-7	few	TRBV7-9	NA	CASRSVGYEQYF	TGTGCCAGCAGATCTGTAGGCTACGAGCAGTACTTC
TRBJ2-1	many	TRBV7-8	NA	CASSLAGSYNEQFF	TGTGCCAGCAGCTTAGCAGGCTCCTACAATGAGCAGTTCTTC
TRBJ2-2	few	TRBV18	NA	CASSPPAGGELFF	TGTGCCAGCTCACCACCGGCTGGCGGGGAGCTGTTTTTT
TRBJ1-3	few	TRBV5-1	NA	CASSSDQGNTIYF	TGCGCCAGCAGCTCGGATCAGGGAAACACCATATATTTT
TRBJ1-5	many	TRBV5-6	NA	CASSLDGSNQPQHF	TGTGCCAGCAGCTTGGACGGTAGCAATCAGCCCCAGCATTTT
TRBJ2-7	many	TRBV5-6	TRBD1	CASSPGTATYEQYF	TGTGCCAGCAGCCCTGGGACAGCTACCTACGAGCAGTACTTC
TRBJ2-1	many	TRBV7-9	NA	CASSSGTPYNEQFF	TGTGCCAGCAGCTCAGGGACTCCCTACAATGAGCAGTTCTTC